This T cell receptor beta chain came from a study of cytomegalovirus exposure and HLA in healthy donors. The study, taken as a whole, reports: Upon later analysis, TCR association rates were observed to vary by HLA locus, being highest for DRB1 and lowest for HLA-C. In a later analysis, V- and J-gene trimming of beta chains associated with a DCLRE1C missense variant, replicated independently.

Concerning this clone: Its target is unknown.

Germline CDR1 and CDR2: LNHDA and SQIVND (reference sequence). This CDR3 is 14 amino acids long. Deletions cut 10 bases from V and 1 base from J, with 13 bases between. Primers included in the PCR were 60 Vbeta and 13 Jbeta primers. Produced via immunoSEQ multiplex PCR; TCRdb's table is partial and in-frame only. The table has approximately 220,000 clones, roughly 79% seen once. The genes are TRBV19 and TRBJ2-2; perhaps TRBD1 as D (6 bases). The origin of this receptor is a man aged 18 to 29 in good health and CMV-seronegative. Sequencing used PBMCs. The CDR3 DNA follows: TGTGCCACCTGGGGACAACTGAACACCGGGGAGCTGTTTTTT. The encoded protein is CATWGQLNTGELFF.